Listed below are T cell receptor beta chains from one sample, sequenced in a study of PD-1 blockade in mismatch repair-deficient tumors. TCRdb's table, derived via immunoSEQ multiplex PCR, lists solely in-frame clones and lacks some. The top ten clones hold roughly 5.5% of a sample with approximately 80,000 clones, 80% to 90% of them seen once. Sequencing used peripheral blood, obtained 44 weeks after starting pembrolizumab. The receptors come from an adult with mismatch repair-deficient cancer. The CDR3 runs from the conserved cysteine through the conserved F or W. A D gene is named only where the DNA matches it firmly. Clone size is shown for a subset of rows, as once, few, many or a class of expanded clone.

size,D,V,J,CDR3,DNA
NA,NA,TRBV5-4,TRBJ2-5,CASSPQAGNQETQYF,TGTGCCAGCAGCCCCCAGGCAGGGAATCAAGAGACCCAGTACTTC
NA,TRBD1,TRBV9,TRBJ2-1,CASSARQGASYNEQFF,TGTGCCAGCAGCGCCCGACAGGGGGCTTCCTACAATGAGCAGTTCTTC
once,NA,TRBV5-6,TRBJ2-1,CASNGVNSYNEQFF,TGTGCCAGCAACGGGGTCAATTCCTACAATGAGCAGTTCTTC
few,NA,TRBV30,TRBJ1-1,CAWSPFPRQTEAFF,TGTGCCTGGAGTCCCTTCCCTCGTCAGACTGAAGCTTTCTTT
few,TRBD1,TRBV6-1,TRBJ1-2,CASRDRAGYTF,TGTGCCAGCAGGGACAGGGCAGGCTACACCTTC
NA,TRBD2,TRBV6-6,TRBJ2-1,CASTDSGSTHNEQFF,TGTGCCAGCACCGACAGCGGGAGTACCCACAATGAGCAGTTCTTC
NA,NA,TRBV11-3,TRBJ2-7,CASSGRARHEQYF,TGTGCCAGCAGCGGCCGGGCACGCCACGAGCAGTACTTC
NA,TRBD2,TRBV6-6,TRBJ2-1,CASSVRTRDYRNEQFF,TGTGCCAGCAGTGTACGGACTCGGGACTACCGAAATGAGCAGTTCTTC
NA,NA,TRBV7-7,TRBJ2-3,CASSLGGIGTDTQYF,TGTGCTAGCAGCTTAGGAGGAATAGGCACAGATACGCAGTATTTT
NA,NA,TRBV9,TRBJ2-1,CASASGVGHNEQFF,TGTGCCAGCGCCTCGGGGGTAGGGCACAATGAGCAGTTCTTC
NA,NA,TRBV5-6,TRBJ2-7,CASSPRGASSYEQYF,TGTGCCAGCAGCCCCCGGGGGGCTAGCTCCTACGAGCAGTACTTC
once,TRBD1,TRBV19,TRBJ2-1,CASKRSGGLHRNEQFF,TGTGCCAGTAAAAGGTCAGGGGGATTACATCGCAATGAGCAGTTCTTC
NA,NA,TRBV28,TRBJ2-6,CASRSPLPGTGANVLTF,TGTGCCAGCAGATCACCGCTCCCGGGGACCGGGGCCAACGTCCTGACTTTC
NA,NA,TRBV4-1,TRBJ2-5,CASSQEGRPAKETQYF,TGCGCCAGCAGCCAAGAGGGCCGACCCGCCAAGGAGACCCAGTACTTC
NA,NA,TRBV19,TRBJ2-1,CASSTSGRSKKFF,TGTGCCAGTAGTACCTCGGGACGGTCAAAGAAGTTCTTC
NA,NA,TRBV7-2,TRBJ1-5,CASSFGGGRDKYQPQHF,TGTGCCAGCAGTTTTGGGGGGGGCCGAGATAAATATCAGCCCCAGCATTTT
few,TRBD1,TRBV19,TRBJ2-7,CASSEDRVGEQYF,TGTGCCAGTAGTGAGGACAGGGTCGGGGAGCAGTACTTC
NA,TRBD1,TRBV9,TRBJ1-1,CASSDRGLGTEAFF,TGTGCCAGCAGTGACAGGGGATTGGGCACTGAAGCTTTCTTT
NA,NA,TRBV7-2,TRBJ2-7,CASSLLTGNEQYF,TGTGCCAGCAGCTTGCTGACGGGAAACGAGCAGTACTTC
NA,NA,TRBV27,TRBJ2-7,CASSLSGPGTFDEQYF,TGTGCCAGCAGTTTATCGGGGCCGGGTACGTTCGACGAGCAGTACTTC
NA,TRBD2,TRBV6-6,TRBJ2-7,CASSYLLAAGGEQYF,TGTGCCAGCAGTTACCTCCTGGCGGCGGGAGGCGAGCAGTACTTC
once,TRBD1,TRBV5-8,TRBJ1-1,CASSWEDREAFF,TGTGCCAGCAGCTGGGAGGACAGGGAAGCTTTCTTT
NA,NA,TRBV7-9,TRBJ2-5,CASSLGGTTQETQYF,TGTGCCAGCAGCTTAGGGGGCACCACTCAAGAGACCCAGTACTTC
NA,NA,TRBV4-1,TRBJ2-1,CASSQDESYNEQFF,TGCGCCAGCAGCCAAGATGAGAGTTACAATGAGCAGTTCTTC
NA,TRBD2,TRBV5-4,TRBJ2-1,CASSLPSGAYNNEQFF,TGTGCCAGCAGCCTCCCCAGCGGGGCTTATAACAATGAGCAGTTCTTC
few,NA,TRBV18,TRBJ1-2,CASSPKGQYGYTF,TGTGCCAGCTCACCAAAGGGACAATACGGCTACACCTTC
NA,TRBD2,TRBV10-1,TRBJ2-3,CASSGKLKRTSSSPKDTQYF,TGCGCCAGCAGTGGAAAGTTAAAACGGACTAGCTCGTCACCCAAGGATACGCAGTATTTT
NA,NA,TRBV7-9,TRBJ1-3,CASSSRDGRSGNTIYF,TGTGCCAGCAGCAGCAGAGACGGGCGCTCTGGAAACACCATATATTTT
NA,NA,TRBV7-2,TRBJ2-7,CASSPFGQALYEQYF,TGTGCCAGCAGCCCGTTCGGGCAGGCCTTATACGAGCAGTACTTC
NA,TRBD1,TRBV7-6,TRBJ1-3,CASSARQGAFGNTIYF,TGTGCCAGCAGCGCCCGACAGGGGGCTTTTGGAAACACCATATATTTT
NA,TRBD1,TRBV6-5,TRBJ2-7,CASSSGLEGATYEQYF,TGTGCCAGCAGTTCAGGCTTAGAGGGGGCTACCTACGAGCAGTACTTC
NA,TRBD2,TRBV7-9,TRBJ2-1,CASSLPSGSSYNEQFF,TGTGCCAGCAGCTTACCTAGCGGGAGCTCCTACAATGAGCAGTTCTTC
NA,NA,TRBV20-1,TRBJ1-2,CSATERGGYTF,TGCAGTGCTACAGAAAGGGGTGGCTACACCTTC
NA,TRBD1,TRBV5-1,TRBJ1-2,CASSLDGQDDYGYTF,TGCGCCAGCAGCTTGGACGGACAGGATGACTATGGCTACACCTTC